The following is a TCR beta chain sequence with its context. Trimming pared 8 bases from V and 3 bases from J, leaving 14 bases between. This CDR3 is 13 amino acids long. In germline, CDR1 is KGHSH, CDR2 LQKENI. With 60 Vbeta and 13 Jbeta primers, the PCR was carried out. Here immunoSEQ multiplex PCR was the method, and the copy in TCRdb shows in-frame clones only, minus some. This sample has roughly 130,000 clones, with about 61% found just once. This sample is drawn from a study of cytomegalovirus exposure and HLA in healthy donors. The chain couples TRBV18 to TRBJ2-7, with D possibly TRBD2 on 6 matching bases. The sample was PBMCs. The TCR comes from a male donor in good health and CMV-seronegative. For the CDR3, the DNA is TGTGCCAGCCAAGCAGCGGGCCTCTACGAGCAGTACTTC. As protein: CASQAAGLYEQYF.